The following is a TCR beta chain sequence with its context. The sample originates from a study of shared clonotypes between healthy human individuals. Produced via immunoSEQ multiplex PCR; TCRdb's table is partial and in-frame only. The sample has millions of clones; approximately 90% are singletons. Material for sequencing was naive CD4+ T cells sorted from blood. Subset described: CD45RA+ positively selected. This TCR came from a man younger than 30 in good health.

This chain's CDR3 is CASSLGNIEQYF. The CDR3 coding sequence is TGTGCCAGCAGCTTAGGGAATATAGAGCAGTACTTC. The chain combines TRBV7-2 with TRBJ2-7; D remains ambiguous. Trimming shortened V by 1 base and J by 7 bases, and 8 bases separated the two germline ends. The CDR3 totals 12 residues. From germline, CDR1 is SGHTA and CDR2 FQGNSA. Filled out from reference TRBV7-2 and TRBJ2-7, the complete variable domain reads GAGVSQSPSNKVTEKGKDVELRCDPISGHTALYWYRQSLGQGLEFLIYFQGNSAPDKSGLPSDRFSAERTGGSVSTLTIQRTQQEDSAVYLCASSLGNIEQYFGPGTRLTVT.